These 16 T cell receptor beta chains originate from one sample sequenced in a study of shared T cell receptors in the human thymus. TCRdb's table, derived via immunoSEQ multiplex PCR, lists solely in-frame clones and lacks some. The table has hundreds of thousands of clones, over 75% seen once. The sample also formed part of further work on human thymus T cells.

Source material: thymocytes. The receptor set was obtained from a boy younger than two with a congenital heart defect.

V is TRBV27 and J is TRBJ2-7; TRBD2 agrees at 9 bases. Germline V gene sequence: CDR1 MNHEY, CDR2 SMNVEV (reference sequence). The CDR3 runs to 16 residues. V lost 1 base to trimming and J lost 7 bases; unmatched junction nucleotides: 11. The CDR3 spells CASSLFSGSGPTEQYF. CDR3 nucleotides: TGTGCCAGCAGTTTATTTAGCGGGAGTGGACCTACGGAGCAGTACTTC.

CDR3 sequence (DNA): TGTGCCAGCGGGAACAGGCAGATGATAGAGCCCCTCCACTTT. Residues: CASGNRQMIEPLHF. The chain couples TRBV27 to TRBJ1-6; D may be TRBD1 (5 bases). Deletions cut 8 bases from V and 13 bases from J, with 21 bases between. Looked up from germline, CDR1 is MNHEY and CDR2 is SMNVEV (reference sequence). CDR3 length: 14 amino acids.

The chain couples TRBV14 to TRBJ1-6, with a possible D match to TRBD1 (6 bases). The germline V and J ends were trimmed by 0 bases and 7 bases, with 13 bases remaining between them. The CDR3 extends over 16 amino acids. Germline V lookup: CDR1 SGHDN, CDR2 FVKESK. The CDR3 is CASSQEGTGWNSPLHF. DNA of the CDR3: TGTGCCAGCAGCCAAGAGGGTACAGGGTGGAATTCACCCCTCCACTTT.

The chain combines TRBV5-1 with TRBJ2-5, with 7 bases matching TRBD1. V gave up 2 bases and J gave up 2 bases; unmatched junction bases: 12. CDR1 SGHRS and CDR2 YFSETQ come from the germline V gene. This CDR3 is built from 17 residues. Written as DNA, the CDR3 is TGCGCCAGCAGCTTACTCTCGACAGGGCAAATACAAGAGACCCAGTACTTC. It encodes CASSLLSTGQIQETQYF.

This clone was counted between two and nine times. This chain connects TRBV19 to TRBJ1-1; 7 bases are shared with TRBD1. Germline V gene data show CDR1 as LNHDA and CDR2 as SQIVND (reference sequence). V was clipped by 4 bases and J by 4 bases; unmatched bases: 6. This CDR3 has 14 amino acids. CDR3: CASSTDRPTTEAFF. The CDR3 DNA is TGTGCCAGTAGTACGGACAGGCCAACCACTGAAGCTTTCTTT.

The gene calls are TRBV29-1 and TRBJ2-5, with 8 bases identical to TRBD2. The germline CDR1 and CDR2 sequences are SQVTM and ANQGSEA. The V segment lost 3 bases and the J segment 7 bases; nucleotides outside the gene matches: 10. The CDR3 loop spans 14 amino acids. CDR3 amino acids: CSVEERGSQWTQYF. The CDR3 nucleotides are TGCAGCGTTGAGGAGCGGGGGTCCCAATGGACCCAGTACTTC.

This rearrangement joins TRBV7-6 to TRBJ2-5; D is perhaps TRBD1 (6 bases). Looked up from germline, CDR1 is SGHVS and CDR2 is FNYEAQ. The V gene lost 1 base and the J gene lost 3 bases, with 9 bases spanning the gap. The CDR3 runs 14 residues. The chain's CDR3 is CASSLVAGEETQYF. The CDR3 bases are TGTGCCAGCAGCTTAGTGGCAGGGGAAGAGACCCAGTACTTC.

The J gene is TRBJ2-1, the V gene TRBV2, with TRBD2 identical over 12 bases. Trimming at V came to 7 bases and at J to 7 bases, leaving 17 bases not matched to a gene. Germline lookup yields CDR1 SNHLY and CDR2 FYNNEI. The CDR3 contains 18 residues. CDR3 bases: TGTGCCAGCACCAGGACTAGCGGGGACCTCTATTTCTATAATGAGCAGTTCTTC. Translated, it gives CASTRTSGDLYFYNEQFF.

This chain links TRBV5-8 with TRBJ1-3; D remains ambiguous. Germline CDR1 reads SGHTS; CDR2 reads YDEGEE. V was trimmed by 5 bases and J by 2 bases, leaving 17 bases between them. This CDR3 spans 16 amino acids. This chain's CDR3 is CASRPPSGSAGNTIYF. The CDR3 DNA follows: TGTGCCAGCAGGCCTCCATCGGGGAGTGCTGGAAACACCATATATTTT.

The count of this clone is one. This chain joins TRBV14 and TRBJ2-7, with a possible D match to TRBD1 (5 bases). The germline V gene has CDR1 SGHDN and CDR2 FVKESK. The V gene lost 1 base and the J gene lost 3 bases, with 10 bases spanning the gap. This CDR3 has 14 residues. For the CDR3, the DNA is TGTGCCAGCAGCCAAGGTGAAGGGGACTACGAGCAGTACTTC. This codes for CASSQGEGDYEQYF.

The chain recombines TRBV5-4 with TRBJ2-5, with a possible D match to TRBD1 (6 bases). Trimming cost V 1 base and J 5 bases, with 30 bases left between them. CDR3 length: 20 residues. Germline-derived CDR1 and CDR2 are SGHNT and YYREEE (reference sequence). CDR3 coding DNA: TGTGCCAGCAGCTTGTGGACCTGGACAGCAGGGGAAGCTAAGCGGGAGACCCAGTACTTC. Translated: CASSLWTWTAGEAKRETQYF. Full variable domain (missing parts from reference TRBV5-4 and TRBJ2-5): ETGVTQSPTHLIKTRGQQVTLRCSSQSGHNTVSWYQQALGQGPQFIFQYYREEENGRGNFPPRFSGLQFPNYSSELNVNALELDDSALYLCASSLWTWTAGEAKRETQYFGPGTRLLVL.

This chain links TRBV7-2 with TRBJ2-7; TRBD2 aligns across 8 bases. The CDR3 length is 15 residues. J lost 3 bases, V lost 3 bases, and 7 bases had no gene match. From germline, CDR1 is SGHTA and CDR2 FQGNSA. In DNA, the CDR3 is TGTGCCAGCAGCTTGGGACGGGGGGGCCACTACGAGCAGTACTTC. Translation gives CASSLGRGGHYEQYF. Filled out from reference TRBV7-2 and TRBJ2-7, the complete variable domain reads GAGVSQSPSNKVTEKGKDVELRCDPISGHTALYWYRQSLGQGLEFLIYFQGNSAPDKSGLPSDRFSAERTGGSVSTLTIQRTQQEDSAVYLCASSLGRGGHYEQYFGPGTRLTVT.

The DNA of the CDR3 is TGTGCCAGTAGTAATGGGGGACTAGCGGGACCCAGCTCCTACGAGCAGTACTTC. Encoded protein: CASSNGGLAGPSSYEQYF. The genes are TRBV19 and TRBJ2-7; 13 bases agree with TRBD2. The CDR3 sequence is 18 residues long. Germline assignment: CDR1 LNHDA and CDR2 SQIVND (reference sequence). Trimming took 4 bases from V and 0 from J; bases not matched to a gene: 9.

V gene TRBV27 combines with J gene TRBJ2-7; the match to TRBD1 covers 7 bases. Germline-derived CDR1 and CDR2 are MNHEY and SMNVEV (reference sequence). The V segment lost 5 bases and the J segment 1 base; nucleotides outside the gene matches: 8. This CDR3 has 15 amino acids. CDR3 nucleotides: TGTGCCAGCAGTCCCGGGACAGATCAGTCCTACGAGCAGTACTTC. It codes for CASSPGTDQSYEQYF.

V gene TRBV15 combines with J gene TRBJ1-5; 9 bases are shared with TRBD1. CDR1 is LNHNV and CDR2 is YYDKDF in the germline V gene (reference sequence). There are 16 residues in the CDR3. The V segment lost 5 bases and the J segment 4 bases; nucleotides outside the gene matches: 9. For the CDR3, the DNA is TGTGCCACCAGCTCGGGGACAGGGTGGGGAAATCAGCCCCAGCATTTT. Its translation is CATSSGTGWGNQPQHF. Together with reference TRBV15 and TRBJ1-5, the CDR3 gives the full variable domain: DAMVIQNPRYQVTQFGKPVTLSCSQTLNHNVMYWYQQKSSQAPKLLFHYYDKDFNNEADTPDNFQSRRPNTSFCFLDIRSPGLGDTAMYLCATSSGTGWGNQPQHFGDGTRLSIL.

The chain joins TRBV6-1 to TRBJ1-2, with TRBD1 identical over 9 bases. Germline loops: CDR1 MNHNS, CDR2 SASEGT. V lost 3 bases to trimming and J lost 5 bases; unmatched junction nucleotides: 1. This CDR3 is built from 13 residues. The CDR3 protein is CASSEDRGYGYTF. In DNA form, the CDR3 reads TGTGCCAGCAGTGAGGACAGGGGATATGGCTACACCTTC.